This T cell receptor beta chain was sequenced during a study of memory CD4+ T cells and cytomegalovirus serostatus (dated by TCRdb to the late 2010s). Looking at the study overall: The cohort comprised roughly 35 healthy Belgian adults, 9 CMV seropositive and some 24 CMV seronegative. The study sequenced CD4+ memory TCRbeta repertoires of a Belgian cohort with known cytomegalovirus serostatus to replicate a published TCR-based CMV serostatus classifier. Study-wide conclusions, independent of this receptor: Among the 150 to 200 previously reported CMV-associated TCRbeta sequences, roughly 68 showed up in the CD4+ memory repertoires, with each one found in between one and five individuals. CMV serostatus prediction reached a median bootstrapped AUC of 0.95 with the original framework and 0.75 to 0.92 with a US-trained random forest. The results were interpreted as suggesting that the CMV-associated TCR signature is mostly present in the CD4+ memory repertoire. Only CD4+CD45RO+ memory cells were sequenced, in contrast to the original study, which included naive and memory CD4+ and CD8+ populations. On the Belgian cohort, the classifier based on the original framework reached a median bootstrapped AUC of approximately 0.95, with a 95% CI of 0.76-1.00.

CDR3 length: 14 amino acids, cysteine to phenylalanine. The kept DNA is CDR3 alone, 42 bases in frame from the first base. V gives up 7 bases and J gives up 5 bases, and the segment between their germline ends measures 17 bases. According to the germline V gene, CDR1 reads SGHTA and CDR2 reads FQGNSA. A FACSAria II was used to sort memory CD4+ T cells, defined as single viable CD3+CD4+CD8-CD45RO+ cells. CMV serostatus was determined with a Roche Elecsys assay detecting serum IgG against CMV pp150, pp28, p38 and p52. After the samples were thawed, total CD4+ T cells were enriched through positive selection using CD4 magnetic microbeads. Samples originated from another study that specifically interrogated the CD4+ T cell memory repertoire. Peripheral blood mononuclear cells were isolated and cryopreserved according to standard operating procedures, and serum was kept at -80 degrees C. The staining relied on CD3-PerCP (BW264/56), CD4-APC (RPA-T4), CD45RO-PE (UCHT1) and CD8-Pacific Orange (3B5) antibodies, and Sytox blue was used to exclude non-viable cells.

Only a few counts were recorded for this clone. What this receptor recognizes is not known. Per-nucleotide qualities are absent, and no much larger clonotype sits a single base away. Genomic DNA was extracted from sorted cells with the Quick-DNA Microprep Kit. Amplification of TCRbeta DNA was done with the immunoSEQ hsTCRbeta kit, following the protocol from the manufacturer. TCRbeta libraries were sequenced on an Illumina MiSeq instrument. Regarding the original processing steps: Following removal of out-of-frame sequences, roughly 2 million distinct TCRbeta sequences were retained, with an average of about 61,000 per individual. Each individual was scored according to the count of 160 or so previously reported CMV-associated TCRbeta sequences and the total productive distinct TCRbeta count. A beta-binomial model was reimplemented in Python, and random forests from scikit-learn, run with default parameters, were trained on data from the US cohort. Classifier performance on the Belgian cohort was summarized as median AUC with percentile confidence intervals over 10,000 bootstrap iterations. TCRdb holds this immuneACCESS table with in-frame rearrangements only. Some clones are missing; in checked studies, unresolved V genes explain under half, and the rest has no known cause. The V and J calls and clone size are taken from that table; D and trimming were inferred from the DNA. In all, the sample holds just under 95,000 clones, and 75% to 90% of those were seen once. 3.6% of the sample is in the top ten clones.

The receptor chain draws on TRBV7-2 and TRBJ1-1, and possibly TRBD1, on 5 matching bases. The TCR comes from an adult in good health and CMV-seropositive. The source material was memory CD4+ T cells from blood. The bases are TGTGCCAGCACCTCCAGGGTGGCGGGAACTGAAGCTTTCTTT. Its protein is CASTSRVAGTEAFF.